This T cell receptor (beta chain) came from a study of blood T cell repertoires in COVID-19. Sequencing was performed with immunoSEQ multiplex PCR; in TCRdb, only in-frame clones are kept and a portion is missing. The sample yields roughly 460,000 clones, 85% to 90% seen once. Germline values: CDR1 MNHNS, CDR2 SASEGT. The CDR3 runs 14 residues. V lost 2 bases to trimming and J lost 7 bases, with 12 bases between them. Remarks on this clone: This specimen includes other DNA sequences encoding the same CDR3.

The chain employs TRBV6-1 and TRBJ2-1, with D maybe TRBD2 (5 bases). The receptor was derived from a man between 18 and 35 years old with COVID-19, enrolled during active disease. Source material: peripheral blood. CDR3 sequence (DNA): TGTGCCAGCAGTGAAAGAGGACGGGGTAATGAGCAGTTCTTC. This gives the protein CASSERGRGNEQFF.